This passage covers 21 T cell receptor beta chains from one sample sequenced in a study of blood T cells in healthy people across ages. Together with a sample-barcoded 5' primer, a J-beta primer mix was included in a second PCR lasting 7 to 11 cycles. Each CDR3 protein is one row after TCRdb ran MiXCR on the 5' RACE reads. The table has 1.5 million to 2 million distinct CDR3 sequences, 40% to 55% seen once. What was sequenced was blood. The source is a woman aged 40 to 50 in good health.

In its sample, this clonotype was seen a few times. The genes are TRBV5-5 and TRBJ2-3; TRBD2 is a possible D gene (5 bases). The CDR3 runs 14 residues. Between the trimmed V and J ends, which lost 4 bases and 2 bases, there was a span of 11 bases. The germline V gene has CDR1 SGHKS and CDR2 YYEKEE (reference sequence). CDR3 in DNA: TGTGCCAGCAGCCCACTAGAAAACACAGATACGCAGTATTTT. Translated: CASSPLENTDTQYF.

Worth noting for this clonotype: Its ends do not fully match the called genes, so a read error is possible. The chain uses TRBV7-7 and TRBJ2-1; D may correspond to TRBD1 or TRBD2 (5 bases each). This CDR3 has 13 amino acids. Germline CDR1 reads SSHAT; CDR2 reads FNYEAQ (reference sequence). CDR3 nucleotide sequence: TGTGCTAGCAGCTTAGTAGGGACCAGTGAGCAGTTCTTC. It codes for CASSLVGTSEQFF.

CDR3: CSVGRRLAGLRSETQYF. For the CDR3, the DNA is TGCAGTGTAGGTCGTAGACTAGCGGGGCTCCGGTCGGAGACCCAGTACTTC. V gene TRBV20-1 combines with J gene TRBJ2-5; 11 bases line up with TRBD2. CDR3 length: 17 residues. J gave up 5 bases and V 7 bases, and 18 bases lay outside the gene matches. Per germline, CDR1 DFQATT and CDR2 SNEGSKA (reference sequence).

This clonotype was recorded once. The CDR3 reads CASSKAGRSLMDSPLHF. CDR3 bases: TGTGCCAGCAGCAAAGCGGGACGGAGCTTGATGGATTCACCCCTCCACTTT. J is TRBJ1-6 and V is TRBV7-9; weak D call: TRBD1 (5 bases). Germline V gene sequence: CDR1 SEHNR, CDR2 FQNEAQ (reference sequence). CDR3 length: 17 residues. V lost 5 bases to trimming and J lost 8 bases, with 22 bases between them.

This rearrangement joins TRBV28 to TRBJ2-7; D perhaps matches TRBD1 (5 bases). The J call may not be correct, given that the DNA end is closer to TRBJ2-5. The CDR3 spans 15 residues. Germline V gene sequence: CDR1 MDHEN, CDR2 SYDVKM. CDR3 coding DNA: TGTGCCAGCAGTTCAATGCAGGAAAGGGGAGAGACCCAGTACTTC. This translates into CASSSMQERGETQYF.

The chain uses TRBV3-1 and TRBJ2-1; 9 nucleotides match TRBD1. This CDR3 region has 11 residues. Per germline, CDR1 LGHDT and CDR2 YNNKEL (reference sequence). With 8 bases clipped from V and 10 bases from J, the junction kept 3 bases outside the gene matches. The CDR3 spells CASRGQGEQFF. The DNA of the CDR3 is TGTGCCAGCCGGGGACAGGGCGAGCAGTTCTTC.

This clonotype was seen a few times. The genes are TRBV20-1 and TRBJ2-3; 11 positions agree with TRBD2. This CDR3 comprises 13 residues. The germline V gene has CDR1 DFQATT and CDR2 SNEGSKA (reference sequence). The CDR3 region is CSALAGVTDTQYF. The CDR3 DNA sequence: TGCAGCGCACTAGCGGGGGTCACAGATACGCAGTATTTT.

This rearrangement joins TRBV7-2 to TRBJ2-5, with D possibly TRBD1 on 5 matching bases. The germline gives CDR1 SGHTA, CDR2 FQGNSA. This CDR3 has 12 residues. V lost 4 bases and J lost 8, with 11 bases in between. The CDR3 bases are TGTGCCAGCAGCTATCAAAGGGGAACCCAGTACTTC. The encoded protein is CASSYQRGTQYF. The variable domain in full, completed from reference TRBV7-2 and TRBJ2-5, reads GAGVSQSPSNKVTEKGKDVELRCDPISGHTALYWYRQSLGQGLEFLIYFQGNSAPDKSGLPSDRFSAERTGGSVSTLTIQRTQQEDSAVYLCASSYQRGTQYFGPGTRLLVL.

Written as DNA, the CDR3 is TGTGCCATCAGTGAGTTAGGTGCACCCCTCCACTTT. Encoded protein: CAISELGAPLHF. V and J are TRBV10-3 and TRBJ1-6; D call uncertain. Per the germline V gene, CDR1 is ENHRY and CDR2 is SYGVKD. This CDR3 is 12 amino acids long. The germline V and J ends were trimmed by 1 base and 11 bases, with 6 bases remaining between them.

This clonotype showed up just a few times. The rearrangement joins TRBV5-1 to TRBJ1-1; TRBD1 is a possible D gene (5 bases). V was cut by 4 bases and J by 2 bases, with 12 bases left in between. The germline V gene encodes CDR1 SGHRS and CDR2 YFSETQ. The CDR3 has 14 residues. CDR3 sequence (DNA): TGCGCCAGCAGCCTGGAGGGACCCAACACTGAAGCTTTCTTT. Its translation: CASSLEGPNTEAFF.

The J gene is TRBJ1-6, the V gene TRBV4-3; no clear D. Germline CDR1 reads LGHNA; CDR2 reads YSLEER. The length of the CDR3 is 16 residues. V was pared by 0 bases and J by 9 bases, with 15 bases between. The CDR3 loop reads CASSQEAAIRGSPLHF. CDR3 coding DNA: TGCGCCAGCAGCCAAGAGGCTGCTATTCGGGGTTCACCCCTCCACTTT.

The V call is TRBV19, the J call TRBJ2-5; possibly TRBD1 for D (5 bases). Germline V gene data show CDR1 as LNHDA and CDR2 as SQIVND (reference sequence). Trimming shortened V by 3 bases and J by 3 bases, and 11 bases separated the two germline ends. The CDR3 length is 14 residues. The CDR3 sequence is CASSMGRVKETQYF. The CDR3 nucleotides read TGTGCCAGTAGTATGGGCAGGGTGAAAGAGACCCAGTACTTC.

The V and J genes are TRBV9 and TRBJ1-4; TRBD1 might be the D (5 bases). This CDR3 has 15 residues. Trimming took off 3 bases at V and 5 bases at J, with 14 bases between the two ends. CDR1 and CDR2 (germline): SGDLS, YYNGEE. The CDR3 DNA reads TGTGCCAGCAGCGGAAGGGGAGGCGCCAATGAAAAACTGTTTTTT. It translates to CASSGRGGANEKLFF.

V gene TRBV6-2 or TRBV6-3 combines with J gene TRBJ2-4; D is uncertain. V shed 6 bases and J shed 13 bases, with 16 bases lying between them. This CDR3 comprises 12 residues. The germline gives CDR1 MNHEY, CDR2 SVGEGT. As DNA, the CDR3 is TGTGCCAGCAGCCGGACGGCACTCACCCAGTACTTC. Its protein is CASSRTALTQYF.

A remark on this clonotype: One end of the junction does not line up with germline, which may come from a read error. J is TRBJ2-1 and V is TRBV11-1; D uncertain. The J call may be mistaken, given a closer DNA end match to TRBJ2-7. CDR3 length equals 16 residues. CDR1 and CDR2 (germline): SGHAT, FQDESV (reference sequence). The CDR3 coding sequence is TGCGCCAGCAGCGAGCTGGGGAAGACCACCTACAATGAGCAGTACTTC. It is translated as CASSELGKTTYNEQYF.

As concerns this clonotype: The junction shows a germline mismatch at one end, possibly a read error. This sequence joins TRBV15 and TRBJ2-7; D may be TRBD2 (6 bases). CDR3 length: 14 amino acids. CDR1 is LNHNV, CDR2 YYDKDF, per germline (reference sequence). CDR3 protein: CATSPGGVAYVQYF. In DNA, the CDR3 is TGTGCCACCAGCCCTGGCGGGGTTGCCTACGTGCAGTACTTC.

This clonotype was observed a handful of times. The gene calls are TRBV15 and TRBJ2-1; 8 nucleotides align to TRBD2. Looked up from germline, CDR1 is LNHNV and CDR2 is YYDKDF (reference sequence). The CDR3 has 15 residues. The junction had 5 bases not matched to a gene; V was cut back by 1 base and J by 6 bases. The CDR3: CATSRAGGAGNEQFF. The CDR3, as DNA: TGTGCCACCAGCAGAGCGGGGGGGGCTGGCAATGAGCAGTTCTTC. Based on the CDR3 plus reference TRBV15 and TRBJ2-1, the full variable domain is DAMVIQNPRYQVTQFGKPVTLSCSQTLNHNVMYWYQQKSSQAPKLLFHYYDKDFNNEADTPDNFQSRRPNTSFCFLDIRSPGLGDTAMYLCATSRAGGAGNEQFFGPGTRLTVL.

CDR3 nucleotides: TGTGCCAGCAGCTCTGTCGACAGGGCGGGCGGCTACACCTTC. Translating it yields CASSSVDRAGGYTF. The rearrangement links TRBV28 to TRBJ1-2; 7 bases are shared with TRBD1. Germline CDR1 is MDHEN and CDR2 is SYDVKM. The V and J ends lost 6 bases and 8 bases, in that order; junction bases with no gene match: 12. The CDR3 has 14 amino acids.

The table lists this clonotype with a count of one. The chain joins TRBV10-3 to TRBJ2-1; D not resolved. V dropped 2 bases and J dropped 8 bases, with 13 bases sitting between them. CDR3 size: 14 residues. CDR1 and CDR2 from the germline V gene are ENHRY and SYGVKD. CDR3 protein: CAISEEVQHDEQFF. The CDR3, as DNA: TGTGCCATCAGTGAGGAAGTACAGCACGATGAGCAGTTCTTC.

The V gene is TRBV5-1, the J gene TRBJ2-5, with D possibly matching TRBD2 (5 bases). The ends were cut back, 8 bases at V and 11 bases at J, with 22 bases in the middle. CDR3 size: 13 residues. Germline V gives CDR1 SGHRS, CDR2 YFSETQ. Here the CDR3 reads CASSDPARDEQYF. In DNA, the CDR3 is TGCGCCAGTTCGGACCCAGCGAGGGATGAGCAGTACTTC.

This clonotype was seen more than once but under ten times. The chain joins TRBV7-6 to TRBJ2-1; D is unclear. Germline V gene lookup returns CDR1 SGHVS and CDR2 FNYEAQ. The V end lost 5 bases, the J end lost 5 bases, and 13 bases lay between the germline ends. The CDR3 has 14 residues. The DNA for the CDR3 is TGTGCCAGCAGCCCCGCGGTAGGGCACAATGAGCAGTTCTTC. Protein sequence: CASSPAVGHNEQFF.